The T cell receptor beta chain described here comes from a study of T-cell reconstitution after alpha-beta-depleted transplantation in children. Overall study findings and caveats: Expanded graft clones, several hundred of them, were reportedly the source of alpha-beta T cells about two months after transplant. Surviving recipient T cells and thymic progenitors produced the high day-60 TCRbeta diversity seen in some patients. T-cell numbers and diversity one year post-transplant derived largely from freshly generated T cells.

The length of the CDR3 is 15 residues. CDR1 is SGHTA and CDR2 is FQGNSA in the germline V gene. The J segment lost 4 bases and the V segment lost 5 bases, leaving 5 bases of the junction unmatched. Unique molecular identifiers were incorporated when the TCRbeta library was constructed. TCRdb re-called the PCR reads through MiXCR, storing one row per CDR3 protein. The sample records fewer than 550,000 distinct CDR3 sequences, 11% being singletons. Comments on this clonotype: As yet, its antigen is unknown.

The V call is TRBV7-2, the J call TRBJ2-1, with 10 nucleotides matching TRBD2. The sequencing here drew on PBMCs, mostly from graft donor cells, taken 180 days after TCRalphabeta/CD19-depleted stem cell transplant. This TCR came from a female patient aged 2-15 years who had a stem cell transplant for aplastic anemia, so the T cells may come from the graft donor. CDR3 sequence reads: CASSRTSGVYNEQFF. CDR3 bases: TGTGCCAGCAGCCGCACTAGCGGGGTTTACAATGAGCAGTTCTTC. Supplemented by reference TRBV7-2 and TRBJ2-1, the full variable domain reads GAGVSQSPSNKVTEKGKDVELRCDPISGHTALYWYRQSLGQGLEFLIYFQGNSAPDKSGLPSDRFSAERTGGSVSTLTIQRTQQEDSAVYLCASSRTSGVYNEQFFGPGTRLTVL.